This passage covers 4 T cell receptor beta chains from one sample sequenced in a study of regulatory T cells in long-lasting Graves disease (dated by TCRdb to the early 2020s). The library came from multiplex PCR. Sequencing was carried out with an Illumina HiSeq 4000. TCR beta libraries were built with iRepertoire HTBI primers and Arm-PCR amplification of CDR3 regions. TCRdb reworked the public reads: Q25 trimming with fastp, MiXCR clone assembly, productive beta chains retained. Entries that share a CDR3 protein sequence are merged under the most common genes and DNA. For this sample the table gives 450,000 to 650,000 distinct CDR3 sequences, of which more than 15% were detected only once. Clones ranked in the top ten supply 20% to 30% of the sample. Reading the label with the study, this specimen's time point is: newly diagnosed GD, antithyroid drugs for less than 3 months. For both TCR sequencing and RNA sequencing, RNA was extracted from PBMCs in TRIzol.

The data also belong to a second study, concerning T cells in Graves' hyperthyroidism and ophthalmopathy.

Here the sequenced sample was peripheral blood mononuclear cells (PBMCs), taken at new diagnosis, from a patient treated with antithyroid drugs. These receptors all come from a woman aged 35-65 years with Graves disease. Donor details come from another sample of the same person, matched by shared clones.

This clonotype was observed at least ten times. This rearrangement joins TRBV20-1 to TRBJ1-1; D unclear. CDR3 length equals 14 residues. CDR1 and CDR2 from the germline V gene are DFQATT and SNEGSKA (reference sequence). V gave up 1 base and J gave up 2 bases, with 11 bases separating them. The CDR3 loop is CSARGSNLNTEAFF. The CDR3 DNA reads TGCAGTGCTAGAGGGAGCAACCTTAACACTGAAGCTTTCTTT.

At least ten counts were recorded for this clonotype. V is TRBV10-3 and J is TRBJ2-4; D might be TRBD1 (5 bases). The CDR3 runs 15 residues. Germline V lookup: CDR1 ENHRY, CDR2 SYGVKD. V shed 3 bases and J shed 4 bases, with 13 bases lying between them. The CDR3 sequence: CAISDGAREKNIQYF. DNA of the CDR3: TGTGCCATCAGTGACGGAGCCAGGGAAAAAAACATTCAGTACTTC.

This clonotype was picked up a small number of times. The chain uses TRBV10-2 and TRBJ2-7, with 7 nucleotides matching TRBD1. Germline V gene lookup returns CDR1 WSHSY and CDR2 SAAADI. The J segment lost 7 bases and the V segment lost 5 bases, leaving 2 bases of the junction unmatched. This CDR3 is built from 11 residues. CDR3 protein: CASSKDREQYF. The CDR3 bases are TGCGCCAGCAGTAAGGACAGGGAGCAGTACTTC.

This chain uses TRBV30 with TRBJ1-2, with TRBD1 as a possible D gene (6 bases). Trimming shortened V by 0 bases and J by 4 bases, and 15 bases separated the two germline ends. The length of the CDR3 is 15 residues. CDR1 and CDR2 from the germline V gene are GTSNPN and SVGIG (reference sequence). The CDR3: CAWSVDGMGAYGYTF. The CDR3 DNA reads TGTGCCTGGAGTGTAGATGGGATGGGGGCCTATGGCTACACCTTC.